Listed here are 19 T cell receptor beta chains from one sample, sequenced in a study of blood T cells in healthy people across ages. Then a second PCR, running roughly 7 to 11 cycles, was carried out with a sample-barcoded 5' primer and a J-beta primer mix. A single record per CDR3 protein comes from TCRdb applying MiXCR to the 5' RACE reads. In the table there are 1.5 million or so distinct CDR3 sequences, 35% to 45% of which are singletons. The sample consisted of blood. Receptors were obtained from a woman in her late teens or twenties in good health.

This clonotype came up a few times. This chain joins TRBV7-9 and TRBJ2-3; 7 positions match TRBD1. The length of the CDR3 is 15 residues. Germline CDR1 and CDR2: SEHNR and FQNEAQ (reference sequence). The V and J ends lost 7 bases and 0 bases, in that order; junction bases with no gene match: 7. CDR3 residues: CASTPAGGSTDTQYF. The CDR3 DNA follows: TGTGCCAGCACCCCGGCAGGGGGAAGCACAGATACGCAGTATTTT.

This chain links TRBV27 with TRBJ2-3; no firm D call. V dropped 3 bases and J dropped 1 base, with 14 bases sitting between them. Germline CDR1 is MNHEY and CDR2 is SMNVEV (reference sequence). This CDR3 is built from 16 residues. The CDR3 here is CASSFRAPTGTDTQYF. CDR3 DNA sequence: TGTGCCAGCAGTTTCCGGGCCCCCACTGGCACAGATACGCAGTATTTT.

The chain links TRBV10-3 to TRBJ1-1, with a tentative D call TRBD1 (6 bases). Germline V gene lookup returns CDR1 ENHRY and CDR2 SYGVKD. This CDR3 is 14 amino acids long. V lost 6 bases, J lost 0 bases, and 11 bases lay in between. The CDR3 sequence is CAIRGDKMNTEAFF. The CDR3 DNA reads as TGTGCCATCAGGGGGGACAAGATGAACACTGAAGCTTTCTTT.

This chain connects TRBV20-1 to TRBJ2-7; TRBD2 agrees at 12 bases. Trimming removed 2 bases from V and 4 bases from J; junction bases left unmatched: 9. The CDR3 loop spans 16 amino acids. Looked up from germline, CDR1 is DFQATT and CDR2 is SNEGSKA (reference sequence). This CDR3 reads CSARPGTSGYWYEQYF. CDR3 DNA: TGCAGTGCTAGACCCGGGACTAGCGGGTATTGGTACGAGCAGTACTTC.

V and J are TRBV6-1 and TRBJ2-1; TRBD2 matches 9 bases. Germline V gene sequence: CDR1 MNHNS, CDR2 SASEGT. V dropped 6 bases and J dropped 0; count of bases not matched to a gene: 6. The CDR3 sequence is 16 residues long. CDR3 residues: CASRGGLANSYNEQFF. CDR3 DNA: TGTGCCAGCAGGGGGGGACTAGCCAACTCCTACAATGAGCAGTTCTTC.

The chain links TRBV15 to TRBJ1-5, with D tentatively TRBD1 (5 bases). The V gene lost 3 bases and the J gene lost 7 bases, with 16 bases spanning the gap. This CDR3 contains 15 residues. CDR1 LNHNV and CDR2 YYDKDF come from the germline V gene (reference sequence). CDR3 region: CATSSEAGWGQPQHF. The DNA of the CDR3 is TGTGCCACCAGCAGCGAAGCAGGGTGGGGGCAGCCCCAGCATTTT.

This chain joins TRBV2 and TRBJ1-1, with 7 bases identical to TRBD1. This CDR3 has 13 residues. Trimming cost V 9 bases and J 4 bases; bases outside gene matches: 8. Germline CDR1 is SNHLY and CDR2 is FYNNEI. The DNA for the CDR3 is TGTGCCAGTTACAGGGGCCCTGGCACTGAAGCTTTCTTT. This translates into CASYRGPGTEAFF.

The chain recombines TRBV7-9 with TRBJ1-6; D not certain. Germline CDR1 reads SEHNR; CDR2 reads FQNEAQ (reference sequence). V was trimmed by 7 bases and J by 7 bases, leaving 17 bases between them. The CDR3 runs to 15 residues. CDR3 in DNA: TGTGCCAGCACCCTAAGCACGGGAAGGAATTCACCCCTCCACTTT. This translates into CASTLSTGRNSPLHF.

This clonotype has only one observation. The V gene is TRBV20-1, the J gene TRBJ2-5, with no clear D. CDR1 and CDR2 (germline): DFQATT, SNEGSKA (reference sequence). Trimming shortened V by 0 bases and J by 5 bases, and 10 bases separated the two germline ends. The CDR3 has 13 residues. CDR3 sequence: CSARDQPRETQYF. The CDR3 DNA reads TGCAGTGCTAGAGATCAACCCCGGGAGACCCAGTACTTC.

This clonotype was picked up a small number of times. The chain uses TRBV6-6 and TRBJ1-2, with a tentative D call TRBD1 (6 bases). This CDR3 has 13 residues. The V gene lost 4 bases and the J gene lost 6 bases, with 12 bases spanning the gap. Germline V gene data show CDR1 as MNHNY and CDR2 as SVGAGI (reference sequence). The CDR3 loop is CASSSIQGNGYTF. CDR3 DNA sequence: TGTGCCAGCAGTTCCATTCAGGGGAATGGCTACACCTTC.

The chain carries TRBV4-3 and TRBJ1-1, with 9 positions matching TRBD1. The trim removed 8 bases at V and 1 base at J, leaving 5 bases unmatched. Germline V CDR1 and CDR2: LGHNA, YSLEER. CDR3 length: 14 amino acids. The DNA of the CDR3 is TGCGCCAGCGGGGGGGACAGGGAGAACACTGAAGCTTTCTTT. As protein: CASGGDRENTEAFF.

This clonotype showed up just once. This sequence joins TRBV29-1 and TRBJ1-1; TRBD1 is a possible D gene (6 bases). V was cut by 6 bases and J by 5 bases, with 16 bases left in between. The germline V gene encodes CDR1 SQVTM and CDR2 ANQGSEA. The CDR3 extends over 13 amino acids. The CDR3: CSVHRVLETEAFF. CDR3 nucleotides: TGCAGCGTACACAGGGTGTTAGAAACTGAAGCTTTCTTT.

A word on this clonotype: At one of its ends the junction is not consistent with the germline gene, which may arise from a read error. CDR3 DNA: TGTGCCAGCAGTCTGACAGGGGTAAGCGCAGATGCGCAGTATTTT. Protein sequence: CASSLTGVSADAQYF. The chain combines TRBV12-3 or TRBV12-4 with TRBJ2-3; 8 bases line up with TRBD1. The CDR3 is 15 amino acids.

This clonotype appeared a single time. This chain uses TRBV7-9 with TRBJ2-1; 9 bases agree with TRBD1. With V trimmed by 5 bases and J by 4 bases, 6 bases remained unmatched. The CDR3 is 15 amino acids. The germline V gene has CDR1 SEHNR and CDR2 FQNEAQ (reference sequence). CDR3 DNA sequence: TGTGCCAGCAGCGAGGGACAGGGCGTTTACAATGAGCAGTTCTTC. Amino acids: CASSEGQGVYNEQFF. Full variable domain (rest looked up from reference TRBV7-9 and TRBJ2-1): DTGVSQNPRHKITKRGQNVTFRCDPISEHNRLYWYRQTLGQGPEFLTYFQNEAQLEKSRLLSDRFSAERPKGSFSTLEIQRTEQGDSAMYLCASSEGQGVYNEQFFGPGTRLTVL.

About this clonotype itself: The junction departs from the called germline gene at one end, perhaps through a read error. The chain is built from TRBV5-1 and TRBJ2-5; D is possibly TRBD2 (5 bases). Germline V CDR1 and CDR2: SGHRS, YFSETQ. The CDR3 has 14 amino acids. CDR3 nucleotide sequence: TGTGCCAGCAGTTTAACCGGGATTGGGGAGACCCAGTACTTC. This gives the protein CASSLTGIGETQYF. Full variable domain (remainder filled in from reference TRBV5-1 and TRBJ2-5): KAGVTQTPRYLIKTRGQQVTLSCSPISGHRSVSWYQQTPGQGLQFLFEYFSETQRNKGNFPGRFSGRQFSNSRSEMNVSTLELGDSALYLCASSLTGIGETQYFGPGTRLLVL.

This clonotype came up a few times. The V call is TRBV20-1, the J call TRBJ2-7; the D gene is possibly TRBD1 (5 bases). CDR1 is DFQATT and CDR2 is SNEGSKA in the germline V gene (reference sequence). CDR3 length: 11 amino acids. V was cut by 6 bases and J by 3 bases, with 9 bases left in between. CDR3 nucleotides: TGCAGTGCCAAGGACAACTACGAGCAGTACTTC. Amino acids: CSAKDNYEQYF.

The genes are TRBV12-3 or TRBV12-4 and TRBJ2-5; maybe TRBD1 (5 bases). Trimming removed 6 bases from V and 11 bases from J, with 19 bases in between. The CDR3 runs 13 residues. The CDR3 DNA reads TGTGCCAGCAGAGAAGGACACAACAATGAGCAGTACTTC. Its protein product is CASREGHNNEQYF.

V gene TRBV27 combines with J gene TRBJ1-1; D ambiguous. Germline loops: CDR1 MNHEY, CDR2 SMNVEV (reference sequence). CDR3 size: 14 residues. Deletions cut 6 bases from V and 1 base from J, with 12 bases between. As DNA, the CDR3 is TGTGCCAGCAGACCCAGTAACTCGAACACTGAAGCTTTCTTT. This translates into CASRPSNSNTEAFF.

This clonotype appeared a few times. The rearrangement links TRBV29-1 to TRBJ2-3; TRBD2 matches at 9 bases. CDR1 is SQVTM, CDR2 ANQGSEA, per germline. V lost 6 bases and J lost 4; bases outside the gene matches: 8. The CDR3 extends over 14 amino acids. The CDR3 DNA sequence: TGCAGCGTCAATAGCGGGAGTTGGGCAGATACGCAGTATTTT. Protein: CSVNSGSWADTQYF.